The 8 T cell receptor beta chains below come from one sample, sequenced in a study of cytomegalovirus exposure and HLA in healthy donors. The primer mix had 60 Vbeta and 13 Jbeta primers. This table comes from immunoSEQ multiplex PCR, and its TCRdb copy is limited to in-frame clones, with some not included. This repertoire includes roughly 200,000 clones. Sequenced: PBMCs. All receptors come from a man aged 25 to 40 in good health and CMV-seronegative.

The rearrangement uses TRBV4-1 and TRBJ1-2, with D perhaps matching TRBD1 (5 bases). This CDR3 has 16 residues. The V end lost 0 bases, the J end lost 4 bases, and 15 bases lay between the germline ends. Per germline, CDR1 MGHRA and CDR2 YSYEKL. This chain's CDR3 is CASSQDLGVDIYGYTF. The CDR3 bases are TGCGCCAGCAGCCAAGATCTTGGGGTGGACATCTATGGCTACACCTTC.

The chain combines TRBV28 with TRBJ2-7, with D possibly being TRBD2 (5 bases). The V gene's germline CDR1 is MDHEN and CDR2 SYDVKM. This CDR3 comprises 14 residues. The V end lost 6 bases, the J end lost 1 base, and 13 bases lay between the germline ends. CDR3 amino acids: CASSLVGGSYEQYF. The CDR3 DNA follows: TGTGCCAGCAGCCTCGTTGGCGGGTCCTACGAGCAGTACTTC. Looking up the rest from reference TRBV28 and TRBJ2-7 gives the full variable domain: DVKVTQSSRYLVKRTGEKVFLECVQDMDHENMFWYRQDPGLGLRLIYFSYDVKMKEKGDIPEGYSVSREKKERFSLILESASTNQTSMYLCASSLVGGSYEQYFGPGTRLTVT.

J is TRBJ1-1 and V is TRBV19; 7 positions agree with TRBD1. The CDR3 covers 16 residues. V lost 4 bases, J lost 6 bases, and 14 bases stayed unmatched. The germline gives CDR1 LNHDA, CDR2 SQIVND (reference sequence). The CDR3 protein is CASSTPRQGLNSEAFF. The DNA of the CDR3 is TGTGCCAGTAGTACGCCGCGACAGGGACTCAACTCTGAAGCTTTCTTT.

The J gene is TRBJ2-7, the V gene TRBV2; TRBD1 matches at 9 bases. CDR3 size: 14 residues. Germline CDR1 reads SNHLY; CDR2 reads FYNNEI. The junction had 10 bases not matched to a gene; V was cut back by 7 bases and J by 6 bases. CDR3 DNA: TGTGCCAGCATTTGGACAGGGGCGGACGGCGAGCAGTACTTC. Amino acid sequence: CASIWTGADGEQYF.

This chain joins TRBV19 and TRBJ1-2, with 9 bases fitting TRBD1. The CDR3 is 16 amino acids. From germline, CDR1 is LNHDA and CDR2 SQIVND (reference sequence). Trimming removed 4 bases from V and 2 bases from J; junction bases left unmatched: 8. The chain's CDR3 is CASSTRTGVTNYGYTF. The CDR3, as DNA: TGTGCCAGTAGTACCCGGACAGGGGTGACAAACTATGGCTACACCTTC.

CDR3 bases: TGTGCCAGCAGTAAAACAGGGTCCCGAGAGACCCAGTACTTC. It is translated as CASSKTGSRETQYF. This chain joins TRBV6-1 and TRBJ2-5, with a tentative D call TRBD1 (6 bases). The CDR3 extends over 14 amino acids. CDR1 MNHNS and CDR2 SASEGT come from the germline V gene. Trimming took 5 bases from V and 4 from J, leaving 14 bases between them.

The V call is TRBV30, the J call TRBJ2-1, with D maybe TRBD2 (5 bases). In germline, CDR1 is GTSNPN, CDR2 SVGIG (reference sequence). Trimming took 2 bases from V and 8 from J, leaving 10 bases between them. The CDR3 length is 12 residues. The CDR3, as DNA: TGTGCCTGGAGTTCTAGCACCGATGAGCAGTTCTTC. Protein product: CAWSSSTDEQFF.

The chain carries TRBV5-4 and TRBJ2-7; 7 bases are a match to TRBD1. The CDR3 length is 15 residues. Trimming at V came to 4 bases and at J to 5 bases, leaving 12 bases not matched to a gene. The germline CDR1 and CDR2 sequences are SGHNT and YYREEE (reference sequence). CDR3: CASSSLTGTLHEQYF. CDR3 nucleotide sequence: TGTGCCAGCAGCAGCCTGACAGGGACATTGCACGAGCAGTACTTC.